The rows below give T cell receptor beta chains drawn from one sample of a study of identical twins. TCRdb processed the 5' RACE reads anew with MiXCR; each CDR3 protein has one entry. The repertoire holds a few hundred thousand distinct CDR3 sequences, with 9.5% to 15% as singletons. This same sample was also part of a study on yellow fever vaccine responses in identical twins.

What was sequenced was memory (CD45RO+) T cells sorted from blood. The receptors derive from a young woman in good health. CDR3s include the opening cysteine and the closing phenylalanine or tryptophan. D genes are given only for firm matches. Some rows mark clone size as missing; the rest say once, few, many or name a class of expanded clone.

D gene: TRBD1
clone size: -
J gene: TRBJ2-7
V gene: TRBV7-2
CDR3 DNA: TGTGCCAGCAGCGAGAACAGGGGGTACCGCTACGAGCAGTACTTC
CDR3 protein: CASSENRGYRYEQYF

D gene: -
clone size: many
J gene: TRBJ2-2
V gene: TRBV4-2
CDR3 DNA: TGTGCCAGCAGCCAAGGGGATAGCGTAAGAACCGGGGAGCTGTTTTTT
CDR3 protein: CASSQGDSVRTGELFF

D gene: TRBD2
clone size: few
J gene: TRBJ2-5
V gene: TRBV24-1
CDR3 DNA: TGTGCCACCAGTAGCGGGGGGTTAGAGACCCAGTACTTC
CDR3 protein: CATSSGGLETQYF

D gene: -
clone size: -
J gene: TRBJ1-6
V gene: TRBV7-9
CDR3 DNA: TGTGCCAGCAGCTTAGGGCAGCGTTATAATTCACCCCTCCACTTT
CDR3 protein: CASSLGQRYNSPLHF

D gene: TRBD1
clone size: many
J gene: TRBJ2-6
V gene: TRBV15
CDR3 DNA: TGTGCCACCAGCAATACAGGGGGCTTTGGGGCCAACGTCCTGACTTTC
CDR3 protein: CATSNTGGFGANVLTF

D gene: -
clone size: many
J gene: TRBJ2-1
V gene: TRBV5-4
CDR3 DNA: TGTGCCAGCAGCTTGTTAGGGGCACCCCGTGGCGGGGGCGGGTATGAGCAGTTCTTC
CDR3 protein: CASSLLGAPRGGGGYEQFF

D gene: -
clone size: -
J gene: TRBJ2-6
V gene: TRBV7-8
CDR3 DNA: TGTGCCAGCAGCTTAGGGGCGATAGGGGCCAACGTCCTGACTTTC
CDR3 protein: CASSLGAIGANVLTF

D gene: -
clone size: many
J gene: TRBJ2-7
V gene: TRBV19
CDR3 DNA: TGTGCCAGTAGTAATGTCGGCTACGAGCAGTACTTC
CDR3 protein: CASSNVGYEQYF

D gene: TRBD2
clone size: -
J gene: TRBJ2-5
V gene: TRBV11-2
CDR3 DNA: TGTGCCAGCAGCTTAGGCGGACTAGCGGCTCGCGAGACCCAGTACTTC
CDR3 protein: CASSLGGLAARETQYF

D gene: -
clone size: few
J gene: TRBJ1-1
V gene: TRBV5-1
CDR3 DNA: TGCGCCAGCAGCTTGGGGGATTCAACAACTGAAGCTTTCTTT
CDR3 protein: CASSLGDSTTEAFF

D gene: -
clone size: many
J gene: TRBJ2-3
V gene: TRBV5-6
CDR3 DNA: TGTGCCAGCGTCGCGCTGGCAGGGGATACGCAGTATTTT
CDR3 protein: CASVALAGDTQYF

D gene: -
clone size: -
J gene: TRBJ1-6
V gene: TRBV21-1
CDR3 DNA: TGTGCCAGCAGCCAAAGGACAGGCGGTTCACCCCTCCACTTT
CDR3 protein: CASSQRTGGSPLHF

D gene: -
clone size: few
J gene: TRBJ2-5
V gene: TRBV15
CDR3 DNA: TGTGCCACCAGCAGGCCGAAAGAGACCCAGTACTTC
CDR3 protein: CATSRPKETQYF

D gene: -
clone size: few
J gene: TRBJ2-1
V gene: TRBV28
CDR3 DNA: TGTGCCAGCAGTTTCCGTTACAATGAGCAGTTCTTC
CDR3 protein: CASSFRYNEQFF

D gene: -
clone size: few
J gene: TRBJ2-3
V gene: TRBV6-6
CDR3 DNA: TGTGCCAGCAGTTTCAGTGAGGGTACGCAGTATTTT
CDR3 protein: CASSFSEGTQYF

D gene: -
clone size: -
J gene: TRBJ2-6
V gene: TRBV9
CDR3 DNA: TGTGCCAGCAGCGTAGGGGCCGATTTGAGCTCTGGGGCCAACGTCCTGACTTTC
CDR3 protein: CASSVGADLSSGANVLTF

D gene: TRBD2
clone size: few
J gene: TRBJ2-7
V gene: TRBV20-1
CDR3 DNA: TGCAGTGCTAGAAAGGGACTAGCTGGAACCTACGAGCAGTACTTC
CDR3 protein: CSARKGLAGTYEQYF